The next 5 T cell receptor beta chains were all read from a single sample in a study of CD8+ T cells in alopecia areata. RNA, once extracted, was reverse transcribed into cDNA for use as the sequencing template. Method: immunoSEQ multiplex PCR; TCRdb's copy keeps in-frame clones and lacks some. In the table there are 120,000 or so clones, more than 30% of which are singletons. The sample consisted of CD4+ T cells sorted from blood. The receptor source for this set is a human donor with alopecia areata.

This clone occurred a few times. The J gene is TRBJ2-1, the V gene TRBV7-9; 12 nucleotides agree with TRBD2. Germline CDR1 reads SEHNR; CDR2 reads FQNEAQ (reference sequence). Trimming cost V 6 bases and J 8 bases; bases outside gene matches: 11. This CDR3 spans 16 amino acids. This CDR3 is CASSRLAGVVRDEQFF. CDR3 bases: TGTGCCAGCAGTCGACTAGCGGGAGTAGTAAGGGATGAGCAGTTCTTC.

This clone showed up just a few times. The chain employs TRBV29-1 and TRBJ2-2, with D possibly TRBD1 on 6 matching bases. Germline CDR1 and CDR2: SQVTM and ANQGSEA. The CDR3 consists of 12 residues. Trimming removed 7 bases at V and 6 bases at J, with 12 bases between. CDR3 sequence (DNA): TGCAGCGCCCGGACAGCTCCCGGGGAGCTGTTTTTT. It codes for CSARTAPGELFF.

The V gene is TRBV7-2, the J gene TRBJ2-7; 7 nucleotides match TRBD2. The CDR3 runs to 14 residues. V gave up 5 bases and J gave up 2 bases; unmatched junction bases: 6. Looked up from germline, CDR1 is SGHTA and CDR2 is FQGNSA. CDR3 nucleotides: TGTGCCAGCAGCGGGCGCGGGAGCACCTACGAGCAGTACTTC. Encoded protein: CASSGRGSTYEQYF.

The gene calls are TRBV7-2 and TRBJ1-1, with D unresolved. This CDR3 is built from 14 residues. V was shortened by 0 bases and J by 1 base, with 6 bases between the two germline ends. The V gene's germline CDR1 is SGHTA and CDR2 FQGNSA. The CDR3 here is CASSLARENTEAFF. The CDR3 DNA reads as TGTGCCAGCAGCTTAGCTCGGGAGAACACTGAAGCTTTCTTT.

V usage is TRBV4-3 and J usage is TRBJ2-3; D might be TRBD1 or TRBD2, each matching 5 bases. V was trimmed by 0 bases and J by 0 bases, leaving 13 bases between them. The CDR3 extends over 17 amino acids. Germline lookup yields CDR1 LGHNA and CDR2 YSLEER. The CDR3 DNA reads TGCGCCAGCAGCCAAGATCTTGGGACCGGCAGCACAGATACGCAGTATTTT. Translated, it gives CASSQDLGTGSTDTQYF.